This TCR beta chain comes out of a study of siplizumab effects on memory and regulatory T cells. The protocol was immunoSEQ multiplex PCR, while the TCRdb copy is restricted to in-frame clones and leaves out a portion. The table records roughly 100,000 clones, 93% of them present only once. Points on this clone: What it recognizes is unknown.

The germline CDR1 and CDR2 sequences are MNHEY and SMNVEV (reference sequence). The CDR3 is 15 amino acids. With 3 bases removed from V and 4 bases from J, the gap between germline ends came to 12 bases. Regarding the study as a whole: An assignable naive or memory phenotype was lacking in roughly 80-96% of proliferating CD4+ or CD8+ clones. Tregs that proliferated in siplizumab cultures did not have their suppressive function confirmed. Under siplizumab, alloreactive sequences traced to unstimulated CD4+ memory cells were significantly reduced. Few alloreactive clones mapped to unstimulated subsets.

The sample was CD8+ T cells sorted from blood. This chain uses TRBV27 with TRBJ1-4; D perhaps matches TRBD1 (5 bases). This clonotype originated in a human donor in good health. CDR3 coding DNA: TGTGCCAGCAGTTTGGGGCACCCGTTTAATGAAAAACTGTTTTTT. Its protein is CASSLGHPFNEKLFF.